The 30 T cell receptor beta chains below were found in one sample sequenced in a study of CD8 T cells in Susac syndrome. Random hexamers were used to reverse transcribe about 0.45 to 1 ug of RNA. TCRdb passed the immunoSEQ multiplex PCR reads through MiXCR, listing each CDR3 protein once. In the table there are 77,000 or so distinct CDR3 sequences, 85% to 95% of which are singletons. Sequencing input: CD8+ T cells from PBMCs. These receptors were obtained from a human donor with multiple sclerosis.

The chain links TRBV27 to TRBJ1-1; D might be TRBD1 (5 bases). The germline V gene encodes CDR1 MNHEY and CDR2 SMNVEV (reference sequence). The CDR3 is made up of 17 amino acids. V lost 4 bases and J lost 0, with 18 bases in between. The CDR3 DNA reads TGTGCCAGCAGTTCTCAACGGGGGAGACTCATGAACACTGAAGCTTTCTTT. Translating gives CASSSQRGRLMNTEAFF.

This chain uses TRBV29-1 with TRBJ2-5, with 9 bases aligning to TRBD1. CDR3 length: 12 residues. V shed 6 bases, J shed 5 bases, and the junction held 4 bases outside the gene matches. Germline CDR1 reads SQVTM; CDR2 reads ANQGSEA. The CDR3 loop is CSVEDRGETQYF. CDR3 bases: TGCAGCGTCGAGGACAGGGGTGAGACCCAGTACTTC.

This chain links TRBV7-9 with TRBJ2-1; TRBD2 matches 7 bases. Per germline, CDR1 SEHNR and CDR2 FQNEAQ (reference sequence). V shed 5 bases and J 3 bases; nucleotides not matched to a gene: 10. The CDR3 extends over 16 amino acids. Here the CDR3 reads CASSPLTSPIYNEQFF. The CDR3 DNA follows: TGTGCCAGCAGCCCTCTGACTAGCCCTATCTACAATGAGCAGTTCTTC.

This rearrangement joins TRBV13 to TRBJ2-7; no clear D gene. V was trimmed by 3 bases and J by 6 bases, leaving 9 bases between them. Germline V gene sequence: CDR1 PRHDT, CDR2 FYEKMQ (reference sequence). The CDR3 contains 12 residues. The CDR3 DNA follows: TGTGCCAGCAGCTTGGGAAGTGGCGAGCAGTACTTC. Its translation is CASSLGSGEQYF.

This clonotype was detected only once. This chain connects TRBV30 to TRBJ2-7; 8 bases agree with TRBD2. V lost 6 bases and J lost 2; bases outside the gene matches: 12. Germline values: CDR1 GTSNPN, CDR2 SVGIG (reference sequence). The CDR3 runs to 15 residues. CDR3 coding DNA: TGTGCCTGTCAAGCCGGGACTAGAGGGGCCTACGAGCAGTACTTC. Its translation: CACQAGTRGAYEQYF.

The V gene is TRBV25-1, the J gene TRBJ1-2; D remains ambiguous. Germline V gives CDR1 MGHDK, CDR2 SYGVNS. The germline V and J ends were trimmed by 5 bases and 4 bases, with 14 bases remaining between them. The CDR3 is 14 amino acids. The CDR3 loop is CASSPRRGSYGYTF. The DNA of the CDR3 is TGTGCCAGCAGTCCCCGGCGGGGAAGCTATGGCTACACCTTC.

J is TRBJ2-1 and V is TRBV27; TRBD1 aligns across 10 bases. The CDR3 is 14 amino acids. Looked up from germline, CDR1 is MNHEY and CDR2 is SMNVEV (reference sequence). The V gene end was trimmed by 4 bases and the J gene end by 7 bases; junction bases not matched to a gene: 4. This CDR3 is CASSWDRGRNEQFF. The CDR3 DNA reads as TGTGCCAGCAGTTGGGACAGGGGAAGAAATGAGCAGTTCTTC.

The gene calls are TRBV14 and TRBJ1-1; unclear D gene. CDR1 and CDR2 (germline): SGHDN, FVKESK. This CDR3 contains 11 residues. V was trimmed by 6 bases and J by 5 bases, leaving 7 bases between them. DNA for the CDR3: TGTGCCAGCAGTAGTGGTACTGAAGCTTTCTTT. Protein sequence: CASSSGTEAFF. The full variable domain, with the rest looked up from reference TRBV14 and TRBJ1-1, is EAGVTQFPSHSVIEKGQTVTLRCDPISGHDNLYWYRRVMGKEIKFLLHFVKESKQDESGMPNNRFLAERTGGTYSTLKVQPAELEDSGVYFCASSSGTEAFFGQGTRLTVV.

The chain uses TRBV30 and TRBJ2-7; 7 nucleotides agree with TRBD1. The germline gives CDR1 GTSNPN, CDR2 SVGIG (reference sequence). The CDR3 totals 12 residues. Germline trimming cut 4 bases from V and 0 bases from J; bases unmatched to any gene: 0. The CDR3 region has the DNA TGTGCCTGGACAGGGGGCTCCTACGAGCAGTACTTC. Protein: CAWTGGSYEQYF.

The chain combines TRBV30 with TRBJ2-7; TRBD1 aligns across 7 bases. V gave up 5 bases and J gave up 3 bases; unmatched junction bases: 7. The germline CDR1 and CDR2 sequences are GTSNPN and SVGIG (reference sequence). The CDR3 is 13 amino acids. The CDR3 protein is CAWDRERGYEQYF. DNA for the CDR3: TGTGCCTGGGACAGGGAAAGGGGCTACGAGCAGTACTTC.

The table lists this clonotype with a count of one. The V and J genes are TRBV3-1 and TRBJ2-1, with 7 bases matching TRBD1. The CDR3 is 16 residues long. V gave up 1 base and J gave up 6 bases; unmatched junction bases: 9. In germline, CDR1 is LGHDT, CDR2 YNNKEL (reference sequence). As DNA, the CDR3 is TGTGCCAGCAGCCAAGTTCACACAGGGGATCCCAATGAGCAGTTCTTC. It is translated as CASSQVHTGDPNEQFF.

The chain couples TRBV12-3 or TRBV12-4 to TRBJ2-1; 8 bases are a match to TRBD2. CDR3 length: 14 amino acids. Losses at the gene ends were 10 bases for V and 7 bases for J; bases not matched to a gene: 12. Here the CDR3 reads CAITGLAGWNEQFF. CDR3 coding DNA: TGTGCCATCACGGGGCTAGCGGGTTGGAATGAGCAGTTCTTC.

The rearrangement uses TRBV27 and TRBJ2-1; tentatively, D is TRBD2 (5 bases). Germline CDR1 is MNHEY and CDR2 is SMNVEV (reference sequence). V lost 4 bases, J lost 7 bases, and 8 bases lay in between. CDR3 length equals 12 residues. This CDR3 reads CASSSSGNEQFF. CDR3 nucleotides: TGTGCCAGCAGTTCCTCGGGGAATGAGCAGTTCTTC.

The chain joins TRBV27 to TRBJ2-2; 7 nucleotides line up with TRBD1. CDR3 length: 14 amino acids. The J segment lost 4 bases and the V segment lost 5 bases, leaving 4 bases of the junction unmatched. Germline-derived CDR1 and CDR2 are MNHEY and SMNVEV (reference sequence). In DNA, the CDR3 is TGTGCCAGCAGTCCCGGGACAGCCACCGGGGAGCTGTTTTTT. This encodes CASSPGTATGELFF.

The chain recombines TRBV27 with TRBJ2-7; unclear D gene. Germline V gene lookup returns CDR1 MNHEY and CDR2 SMNVEV (reference sequence). The length of the CDR3 is 15 residues. V lost 3 bases, J lost 2 bases, and 14 bases lay in between. The CDR3 DNA follows: TGTGCCAGCAGTTTTGCTACCCCCGGAACCTACGAGCAGTACTTC. This translates into CASSFATPGTYEQYF.

The J gene is TRBJ1-2, the V gene TRBV29-1; D gene uncertain. The CDR3 has 15 amino acids. Trimming removed 3 bases at V and 2 bases at J, with 16 bases between. Germline V gene data show CDR1 as SQVTM and CDR2 as ANQGSEA. For the CDR3, the DNA is TGCAGCGTTGATAAAACGCAATCTGGCAACTATGGCTACACCTTC. This encodes CSVDKTQSGNYGYTF. Using reference TRBV29-1 and TRBJ1-2 for the parts outside the CDR3, the full variable domain is SAVISQKPSRDICQRGTSLTIQCQVDSQVTMMFWYRQQPGQSLTLIATANQGSEATYESGFVIDKFPISRPNLTFSTLTVSNMSPEDSSIYLCSVDKTQSGNYGYTFGSGTRLTVV.

About this clonotype: One junction end disagrees with the germline gene, perhaps due to a read error. This rearrangement joins TRBV29-1 to TRBJ2-7, with D possibly being TRBD1 or TRBD2 (5 bases each). Germline V gene lookup returns CDR1 SQVTM and CDR2 ANQGSEA. The CDR3 is 12 residues long. The CDR3 DNA is TGCAGCGTTGAGGGGGTCTCCTTCGAGCAGTACTTC. This gives the protein CSVEGVSFEQYF.

The rearrangement links TRBV15 to TRBJ1-2, with unresolved D. CDR1 is LNHNV, CDR2 YYDKDF, per germline (reference sequence). CDR3 length: 17 residues. Trimming removed 0 bases at V and 4 bases at J, with 18 bases between. This chain's CDR3 is CATSRDHGQVITYGYTF. CDR3 nucleotides: TGTGCCACCAGCAGAGATCACGGGCAGGTCATCACCTATGGCTACACCTTC.

The chain recombines TRBV27 with TRBJ2-7, with D possibly matching TRBD1 (6 bases). Trimming took 3 bases from V and 3 from J, leaving 12 bases between them. The CDR3 is 14 amino acids. The germline V gene has CDR1 MNHEY and CDR2 SMNVEV (reference sequence). This CDR3 is CASSFPGQIYEQYF. The CDR3 DNA reads TGTGCCAGCAGTTTCCCCGGACAGATCTACGAGCAGTACTTC.

This chain joins TRBV13 and TRBJ2-1; D ambiguous. V was trimmed by 5 bases and J by 6 bases, leaving 8 bases between them. This CDR3 comprises 12 residues. Germline V gene data show CDR1 as PRHDT and CDR2 as FYEKMQ (reference sequence). In nucleotides, the CDR3 is TGTGCCAGCAGCCCATCCCGCAATGAGCAGTTCTTC. This sequence encodes CASSPSRNEQFF.

J is TRBJ1-1 and V is TRBV11-2; D remains ambiguous. The germline CDR1 and CDR2 sequences are SGHAT and FQNNGV. The V end lost 4 bases, the J end lost 1 base, and 13 bases lay between the germline ends. The length of the CDR3 is 15 residues. The CDR3, as DNA: TGTGCCAGCAGCTCTCTGGGGAGGGCGAACACTGAAGCTTTCTTT. This gives the protein CASSSLGRANTEAFF.

The V gene is TRBV27, the J gene TRBJ1-1; D gene uncertain. Germline lookup yields CDR1 MNHEY and CDR2 SMNVEV (reference sequence). V lost 8 bases to trimming and J lost 3 bases, with 7 bases between them. The CDR3 length is 11 residues. The CDR3 coding sequence is TGTGCCAGCGGCTGGGACACTGAAGCTTTCTTT. This translates into CASGWDTEAFF.

V is TRBV5-1 and J is TRBJ2-7; D gene unclear. This CDR3 spans 14 amino acids. Trimming left V 0 bases short and J 3 bases short, with 10 bases between. The germline V gene has CDR1 SGHRS and CDR2 YFSETQ. The CDR3 sequence: CASSLDGNDYEQYF. The DNA of the CDR3 is TGCGCCAGCAGCTTGGACGGCAACGACTACGAGCAGTACTTC.

This chain joins TRBV7-9 and TRBJ2-7; 10 bases are a match to TRBD1. The CDR3 is 15 residues long. Germline CDR1 reads SEHNR; CDR2 reads FQNEAQ (reference sequence). V gave up 5 bases and J gave up 5 bases; unmatched junction bases: 9. CDR3 sequence (DNA): TGTGCCAGCAGCGACACGCAGACAGGGGGCAACGAGCAGTACTTC. Amino acid sequence: CASSDTQTGGNEQYF.

The chain recombines TRBV27 with TRBJ1-2; perhaps TRBD1 as D (6 bases). Germline CDR1 is MNHEY and CDR2 is SMNVEV (reference sequence). The CDR3 loop spans 16 amino acids. V lost 5 bases to trimming and J lost 4 bases, with 20 bases between them. The CDR3 sequence: CASSPSGGGLTYGYTF. In DNA form, the CDR3 reads TGTGCCAGCAGTCCGTCCGGGGGCGGTTTAACCTATGGCTACACCTTC.

This chain uses TRBV20-1 with TRBJ2-7, with a possible D match to TRBD2 (6 bases). Trimming took 6 bases from V and 2 from J, leaving 20 bases between them. Germline V gene data show CDR1 as DFQATT and CDR2 as SNEGSKA (reference sequence). The CDR3 consists of 15 residues. The chain's CDR3 is CSATSIERPTYEQYF. As DNA, the CDR3 is TGCAGTGCGACTAGTATAGAGCGCCCCACCTACGAGCAGTACTTC.

J is TRBJ2-3 and V is TRBV12-5; D tentatively fits TRBD1 or TRBD2 (6 bases each). Germline CDR1 reads LGHNT; CDR2 reads FRNRAP. The CDR3 length is 15 residues. V was trimmed by 3 bases and J by 1 base, leaving 11 bases between them. The CDR3 protein is CASGLSGEGTDTQYF. CDR3 in DNA: TGTGCTAGTGGTTTATCAGGGGAGGGCACAGATACGCAGTATTTT.

V is TRBV7-2 and J is TRBJ2-7, with 8 bases fitting TRBD1. V gave up 5 bases and J gave up 7 bases; unmatched junction bases: 13. The CDR3 loop spans 15 amino acids. The germline gives CDR1 SGHTA, CDR2 FQGNSA. Here the CDR3 DNA reads TGTGCCAGCAGCCTATCGACAGGGGCTAAAGGAGAGCAGTACTTC. Translated: CASSLSTGAKGEQYF.

This chain joins TRBV29-1 and TRBJ2-2; 14 bases are a match to TRBD2. V dropped 6 bases and J dropped 5; count of bases not matched to a gene: 8. This CDR3 region has 16 residues. Germline V gene sequence: CDR1 SQVTM, CDR2 ANQGSEA. The CDR3 reads CSVLGLAGEGTGELFF. The CDR3 DNA reads as TGCAGCGTCTTGGGACTAGCGGGAGAGGGGACCGGGGAGCTGTTTTTT.

V and J are TRBV24-1 and TRBJ2-1, with D possibly matching TRBD2 (7 bases). Germline V CDR1 and CDR2: KGHDR, SFDVKD. The V end lost 6 bases, the J end lost 11 bases, and 16 bases lay between the germline ends. CDR3 length: 13 amino acids. The CDR3, as DNA: TGTGCCACCAGTCCTCCGAGGGGGGGTCAGCAGTTCTTC. This encodes CATSPPRGGQQFF.